The rows below give T cell receptor beta chains drawn from one sample of a study of beta chain features in type 1 diabetes. Data came from immunoSEQ multiplex PCR; TCRdb stores just in-frame clones and leaves some out. This table holds 150,000 to 200,000 clones, 8% to 9.5% found once. Sequenced material: central memory CD4+ T cells from blood. Receptor source: a woman aged 18-29 years with type 1 diabetes. The CDR3 runs from the conserved cysteine through the conserved F or W. The D gene is left open where the match is weak. Clone sizes are given selectively: once, few, many, or a class where the clone is expanded.

J gene | V gene | clone size | D gene | CDR3 DNA | CDR3 protein
TRBJ2-2 | TRBV2 | few | NA | TGTGCCAGCAGTGACGGGTACACCGGGGAGCTGTTTTTT | CASSDGYTGELFF
TRBJ2-5 | TRBV4-3 | few | NA | TGCGCCAGCAGCCAAGAATCGAGGCCAAGAGTGTCCCAGTACTTC | CASSQESRPRVSQYF
TRBJ1-2 | TRBV2 | few | NA | TGTGCTCGAGCTACCCTGGACAGCGGCTACACCTTC | CARATLDSGYTF
TRBJ2-7 | TRBV18 | few | NA | TGTGCCAGCTCAATATCCTACGAGCAGTACTTC | CASSISYEQYF
TRBJ1-2 | TRBV30 | NA | NA | TGTGCCTGGAGTCTCTCCTATGGCTACACCTTC | CAWSLSYGYTF
TRBJ1-1 | TRBV14 | few | NA | TGTGCCAGCAGCCTGGGGCCTCACACTGAAGCTTTCTTT | CASSLGPHTEAFF
TRBJ2-7 | TRBV6-6 | NA | NA | TGTGCCAGCAGTTACAGGGGGACGAAATACGAGCAGTACTTC | CASSYRGTKYEQYF
TRBJ1-6 | TRBV7-2 | few | NA | TGTGCCAGCAGCTTAGGGGGGGATTCACCCCTCCACTTT | CASSLGGDSPLHF
TRBJ2-7 | TRBV20-1 | NA | NA | TGCAGTGCCCCCGCGAGGGAGCAGTACTTC | CSAPAREQYF
TRBJ2-1 | TRBV11-3 | few | NA | TGTGCCAGCAGTCTAGGACTCCAAAGCGCCAATGAGCAGTTCTTC | CASSLGLQSANEQFF
TRBJ1-2 | TRBV14 | few | NA | TGTGCCAGCAGCCAACAGGGATTGCGAGGCTACACCTTC | CASSQQGLRGYTF
TRBJ2-2 | TRBV30 | few | NA | TGTGCCTGGAGTTTGTCTTTAGTGGTCACCGGGGAGCTGTTTTTT | CAWSLSLVVTGELFF
TRBJ1-1 | TRBV14 | few | NA | TGTGCCAGCAGCCGGGGGCAGGGGAGAATGAACACTGAAGCTTTCTTT | CASSRGQGRMNTEAFF
TRBJ2-5 | TRBV5-6 | many | NA | TGTGCCAGCAGCCCCCTTCAAGAGACCCAGTACTTC | CASSPLQETQYF
TRBJ1-2 | TRBV7-9 | NA | NA | TGTGCCAGCAGCTTAGAGGGGAGGAGCGGCACCTTC | CASSLEGRSGTF
TRBJ1-5 | TRBV4-3 | many | NA | TGCGCCAGGAAACGGGATCAGCCCCAGCATTTT | CARKRDQPQHF
TRBJ1-4 | TRBV5-1 | NA | NA | TGCGCCAGCAGCCACGGGCGGGGGCCTAATGAAAAACTGTTTTTT | CASSHGRGPNEKLFF
TRBJ2-6 | TRBV10-3 | NA | NA | TGTGCCATCAGTGAGGTCGGGAACGCTGGGGCCAACGTCCTGACTTTC | CAISEVGNAGANVLTF
TRBJ2-6 | TRBV28 | few | NA | TGTGCCAGCAGTTTATTAGGGGGCTCTGGGGCCAACGTCCTGACTTTC | CASSLLGGSGANVLTF
TRBJ1-1 | TRBV10-3 | few | NA | TGTGCCAGCAGTGAGCAGGGGAACACTGAAGCTTTCTTT | CASSEQGNTEAFF
TRBJ2-5 | TRBV7-9 | NA | NA | TGTGCCAGCAGCTTAGGAGTCGCTGTGACCCAGTACTTC | CASSLGVAVTQYF
TRBJ1-2 | TRBV6-6 | few | NA | TGTGCCAGCAGTGCAGCAGGCTATGGCTACACCTTC | CASSAAGYGYTF
TRBJ2-2 | TRBV28 | few | NA | TGTGCCACAAGAACATACACCGGGGAGCTGTTTTTT | CATRTYTGELFF
TRBJ1-3 | TRBV29-1 | few | NA | TGCAGCGCTCAGTTACACTCTGGAAACACCATATATTTT | CSAQLHSGNTIYF
TRBJ2-3 | TRBV7-9 | NA | TRBD2 | TGTGCCAGCAGCCCTAATAGCGGGGACGGGGAGACGCAGTATTTT | CASSPNSGDGETQYF
TRBJ2-1 | TRBV28 | few | NA | TGTGCCAGCAGTTTATACGGCAATGAGCAGTTCTTC | CASSLYGNEQFF
TRBJ1-4 | TRBV9 | NA | TRBD1 | TGTGCCAGCAGCGTAGGGGGGACAGACGCGGGAAAACTGTTTTTT | CASSVGGTDAGKLFF
TRBJ2-5 | TRBV30 | NA | NA | TGTGCCTGGAGTGGTGGGGCCCCACAAGAGACCCAGTACTTC | CAWSGGAPQETQYF